The 21 T cell receptor beta chains presented below share a single source sample, sequenced in a study of T cell changes during pregnancy in multiple sclerosis. Generated by immunoSEQ multiplex PCR, the TCRdb table keeps only in-frame clones and is missing some. The sample contains 30,000 to 40,000 clones, under 95% of which appear only once. Specimen: peripheral blood, collected in the third trimester of pregnancy. The receptors here all came from a female donor in good health, enrolled as a control in a pregnancy study.

This chain uses TRBV5-1 with TRBJ2-1; unclear D gene. V was trimmed by 1 base and J by 5 bases, leaving 4 bases between them. The CDR3 is 12 amino acids. The germline V gene has CDR1 SGHRS and CDR2 YFSETQ. The CDR3 DNA follows: TGCGCCAGCAGCTTGACGGACAATGAGCAGTTCTTC. Translation: CASSLTDNEQFF.

The chain recombines TRBV6-5 with TRBJ1-6; 9 bases match TRBD1. Losses at the gene ends were 5 bases for V and 7 bases for J; bases not matched to a gene: 6. The CDR3 loop spans 15 amino acids. The germline CDR1 and CDR2 sequences are MNHEY and SVGAGI. The CDR3 bases are TGTGCCAGCAGTATCCGGGGACAGGGCAATTCACCCCTCCACTTT. Its protein is CASSIRGQGNSPLHF.

The chain has TRBV9 and TRBJ1-1, with 8 bases that match TRBD1. Germline CDR1 and CDR2: SGDLS and YYNGEE. With V trimmed by 3 bases and J by 6 bases, 4 bases remained unmatched. CDR3 length: 13 amino acids. The CDR3 spells CASSGGQGAEAFF. The CDR3 coding sequence is TGTGCCAGCAGCGGAGGACAGGGTGCTGAAGCTTTCTTT.

The gene calls are TRBV19 and TRBJ2-3; 11 nucleotides align to TRBD2. Trimming cost V 5 bases and J 2 bases; bases outside gene matches: 6. This CDR3 has 16 amino acids. Germline values: CDR1 LNHDA, CDR2 SQIVND (reference sequence). CDR3 DNA: TGTGCCAGTAGTCCCCCGGGACTAGCGGACACAGATACGCAGTATTTT. This codes for CASSPPGLADTDTQYF.

The rearrangement uses TRBV6-4 and TRBJ1-6; 8 nucleotides agree with TRBD1. The trim removed 3 bases at V and 6 bases at J, leaving 1 base unmatched. CDR3 length equals 14 residues. Germline V gene lookup returns CDR1 MRHNA and CDR2 SNTAGT. The CDR3 DNA reads TGTGCCAGCAGTGAAACAGGGGGTAATTCACCCCTCCACTTT. Translating gives CASSETGGNSPLHF.

V is TRBV4-1 and J is TRBJ2-3; D call uncertain. This CDR3 spans 15 amino acids. Germline V lookup: CDR1 MGHRA, CDR2 YSYEKL. Trimming removed 1 base from V and 4 bases from J, with 12 bases in between. The CDR3 nucleotides read TGCGCCAGCAGCCAAGGATTTTCTTCAGCAGATACGCAGTATTTT. Protein sequence: CASSQGFSSADTQYF.

This chain links TRBV4-2 with TRBJ2-1; a weak D match, TRBD1 (5 bases). CDR3 length equals 18 residues. Deletions cut 1 base from V and 5 bases from J, with 21 bases between. Germline V gene lookup returns CDR1 LGHNA and CDR2 YNFKEQ. CDR3 in DNA: TGTGCCAGCAGCCAAGTTTCAGGGTTTTCAGTAGGGCACAATGAGCAGTTCTTC. Translating it yields CASSQVSGFSVGHNEQFF.

V and J are TRBV28 and TRBJ2-1; 7 nucleotides line up with TRBD2. The ends lost 6 bases at V and 7 bases at J; junction bases unmatched: 9. The CDR3 is 14 amino acids. The V gene's germline CDR1 is MDHEN and CDR2 SYDVKM. CDR3 amino acids: CASRGGTGRNEQFF. The CDR3 bases are TGTGCCAGCAGGGGAGGGACGGGTAGGAATGAGCAGTTCTTC.

The chain uses TRBV5-1 and TRBJ2-2; 7 nucleotides agree with TRBD2. The CDR3 extends over 17 amino acids. V dropped 1 base and J dropped 5; count of bases not matched to a gene: 11. CDR1 is SGHRS and CDR2 is YFSETQ in the germline V gene. The CDR3 spells CASSLKRGGVKTGELFF. CDR3 DNA: TGCGCCAGCAGCTTGAAGCGGGGAGGGGTTAAAACCGGGGAGCTGTTTTTT.

The V and J genes are TRBV11-2 and TRBJ2-1; weak D call: TRBD1 (5 bases). CDR1 and CDR2 from the germline V gene are SGHAT and FQNNGV. The CDR3 totals 13 residues. Trimming stripped 6 bases from V and 6 bases from J, with 12 bases between. The chain's CDR3 is CASSSRQSNEQFF. The CDR3 DNA is TGTGCCAGCAGTTCTCGACAGAGCAATGAGCAGTTCTTC.

The chain recombines TRBV15 with TRBJ2-5, with a possible D match to TRBD2 (5 bases). V shed 0 bases and J shed 3 bases, with 14 bases lying between them. Per the germline V gene, CDR1 is LNHNV and CDR2 is YYDKDF (reference sequence). The CDR3 consists of 16 residues. Here the CDR3 reads CATSRDVGGPEETQYF. In nucleotides, the CDR3 is TGTGCCACCAGCAGAGATGTGGGCGGGCCCGAAGAGACCCAGTACTTC.

This clone was found once. The CDR3 loop is CASSSWGDKEKLFF. The CDR3 DNA follows: TGTGCCAGTAGCTCATGGGGCGATAAGGAAAAACTGTTTTTT. This rearrangement joins TRBV19 to TRBJ1-4, with TRBD1 as a possible D gene (5 bases). The CDR3 extends over 14 amino acids. CDR1 is LNHDA and CDR2 is SQIVND in the germline V gene (reference sequence). V dropped 6 bases and J dropped 8 bases, with 16 bases sitting between them.

The chain couples TRBV27 to TRBJ1-3; possibly TRBD1 for D (6 bases). Trimming took off 6 bases at V and 9 bases at J, with 15 bases between the two ends. This CDR3 has 13 residues. Per germline, CDR1 MNHEY and CDR2 SMNVEV (reference sequence). CDR3 protein: CASRPRGRGTIYF. The CDR3 DNA sequence: TGTGCCAGCAGACCCAGGGGACGGGGCACCATATATTTT.

This clone is a singleton in its sample. The chain combines TRBV27 with TRBJ1-4, with 8 bases aligning to TRBD1. The CDR3 loop spans 14 amino acids. V trimming: 4 bases; J trimming: 8 bases; junction bases outside the gene matches: 6. The germline CDR1 and CDR2 sequences are MNHEY and SMNVEV (reference sequence). CDR3 amino acids: CASSSRGPSEKLFF. The CDR3 bases are TGTGCCAGCAGTTCCAGGGGGCCCTCAGAAAAACTGTTTTTT.

This sequence joins TRBV11-2 and TRBJ2-1; a possible D gene is TRBD1 (5 bases). Trimming took off 5 bases at V and 6 bases at J, with 17 bases between the two ends. CDR3 length: 15 residues. The V gene's germline CDR1 is SGHAT and CDR2 FQNNGV. The CDR3 bases are TGTGCCAGCAGCCGAGGACAACGCCGACTCAATGAGCAGTTCTTC. It yields the protein CASSRGQRRLNEQFF.

The chain combines TRBV5-6 with TRBJ2-1; 12 nucleotides match TRBD1. Germline CDR1 SGHDT, CDR2 YYEEEE. V shed 3 bases and J 11 bases; nucleotides not matched to a gene: 6. There are 14 residues in the CDR3. The CDR3 DNA reads as TGTGCCAGCAGCTCCGGGACAGGGGGCCCTAAGCAGTTCTTC. Its translation is CASSSGTGGPKQFF.

This clone was counted only a few times. The rearrangement joins TRBV2 to TRBJ1-1, with D perhaps TRBD1 (5 bases). Trimming removed 3 bases from V and 3 bases from J, with 11 bases in between. The germline V gene encodes CDR1 SNHLY and CDR2 FYNNEI. The CDR3 covers 14 residues. The CDR3: CASSDDRSYTEAFF. Here the CDR3 DNA reads TGTGCCAGCAGTGATGACAGATCCTACACTGAAGCTTTCTTT.

The genes are TRBV28 and TRBJ2-1; D may be TRBD2 (6 bases). CDR3 length: 15 amino acids. V was trimmed by 4 bases and J by 5 bases, leaving 15 bases between them. Germline V gene data show CDR1 as MDHEN and CDR2 as SYDVKM. CDR3 in DNA: TGTGCCAGCAGTTCCCGACTAGTGGGGGACAATGAGCAGTTCTTC. Amino acid sequence: CASSSRLVGDNEQFF.

The chain carries TRBV11-3 and TRBJ2-1; D uncertain. Trimming pared 1 base from V and 5 bases from J, leaving 6 bases between. The germline V gene encodes CDR1 SGHNT and CDR2 YENEEA. The CDR3 length is 13 residues. The DNA for the CDR3 is TGTGCCAGCAGCTTAGGTTCCAACAATGAGCAGTTCTTC. This gives the protein CASSLGSNNEQFF.

CDR3 loop: CASSLKRERDNEQFF. The CDR3 DNA is TGTGCCAGCAGCTTGAAGCGGGAGAGGGACAATGAGCAGTTCTTC. This chain links TRBV5-4 with TRBJ2-1; 8 nucleotides agree with TRBD2. CDR3 length: 15 residues. Germline V CDR1 and CDR2: SGHNT, YYREEE (reference sequence). V lost 1 base, J lost 5 bases, and 5 bases stayed unmatched.

This rearrangement joins TRBV7-2 to TRBJ1-2; 7 nucleotides align to TRBD1. This CDR3 has 14 amino acids. The junction had 11 bases not matched to a gene; V was cut back by 5 bases and J by 8 bases. Germline lookup yields CDR1 SGHTA and CDR2 FQGNSA. CDR3 DNA: TGTGCCAGCAGCCCCGAGGGGACAGCGTACGGCTACACCTTC. This translates into CASSPEGTAYGYTF.